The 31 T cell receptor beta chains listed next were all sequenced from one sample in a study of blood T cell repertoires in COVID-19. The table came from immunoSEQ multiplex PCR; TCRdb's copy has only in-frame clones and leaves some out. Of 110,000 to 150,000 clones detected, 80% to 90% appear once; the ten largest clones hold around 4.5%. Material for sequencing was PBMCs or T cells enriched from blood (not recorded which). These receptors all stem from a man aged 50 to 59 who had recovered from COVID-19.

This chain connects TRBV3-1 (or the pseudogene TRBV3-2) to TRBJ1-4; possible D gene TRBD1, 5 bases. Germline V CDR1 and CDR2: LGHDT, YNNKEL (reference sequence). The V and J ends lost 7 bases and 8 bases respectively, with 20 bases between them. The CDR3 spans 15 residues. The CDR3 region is CASTQSRAPREKLFF. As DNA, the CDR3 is TGTGCCAGCACGCAATCCAGGGCCCCAAGAGAAAAACTGTTTTTT.

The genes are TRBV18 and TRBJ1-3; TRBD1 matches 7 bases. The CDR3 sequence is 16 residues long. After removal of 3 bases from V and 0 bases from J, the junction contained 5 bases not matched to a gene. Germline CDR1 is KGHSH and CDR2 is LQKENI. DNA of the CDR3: TGTGCCAGCTCACCGGGACAGCCCAACTCTGGAAACACCATATATTTT. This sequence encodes CASSPGQPNSGNTIYF. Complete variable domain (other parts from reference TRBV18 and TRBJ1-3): NAGVMQNPRHLVRRRGQEARLRCSPMKGHSHVYWYRQLPEEGLKFMVYLQKENIIDESGMPKERFSAEFPKEGPSILRIQQVVRGDSAAYFCASSPGQPNSGNTIYFGEGSWLTVV.

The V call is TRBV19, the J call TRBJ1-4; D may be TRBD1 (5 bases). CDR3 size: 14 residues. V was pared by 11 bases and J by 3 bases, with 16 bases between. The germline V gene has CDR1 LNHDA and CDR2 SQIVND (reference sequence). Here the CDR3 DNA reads TGTGCCTCACACTCGGGGGTTCCTAATGAAAAACTGTTTTTT. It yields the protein CASHSGVPNEKLFF.

The CDR3: CASSTAGLANYEQYF. The CDR3, as DNA: TGTGCCAGCAGTACCGCGGGACTAGCGAACTACGAGCAGTACTTC. The V gene is TRBV6-2 or TRBV6-3, the J gene TRBJ2-7, with TRBD2 matching 10 bases. Germline lookup yields CDR1 MNHEY and CDR2 SVGEGT. The CDR3 runs 15 residues. Unmatched junction bases numbered 7, after V lost 5 bases and J lost 3 bases.

The CDR3 DNA is TGTGCCAGCAGTCAGGGACTAGCGGGAGCGGAGACCCAGTACTTC. It is translated as CASSQGLAGAETQYF. This rearrangement joins TRBV6-2 or TRBV6-3 to TRBJ2-5, with 14 bases fitting TRBD2. CDR3 length: 15 amino acids. The junction had 4 bases not matched to a gene; V was cut back by 5 bases and J by 5 bases. Germline values: CDR1 MNHEY, CDR2 SVGEGT.

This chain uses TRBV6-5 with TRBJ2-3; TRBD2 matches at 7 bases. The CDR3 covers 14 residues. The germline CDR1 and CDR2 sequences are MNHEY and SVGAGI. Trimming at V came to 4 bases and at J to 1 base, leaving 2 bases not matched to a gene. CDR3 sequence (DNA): TGTGCCAGCAGTTCCCGGGAGGGCACAGATACGCAGTATTTT. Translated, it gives CASSSREGTDTQYF.

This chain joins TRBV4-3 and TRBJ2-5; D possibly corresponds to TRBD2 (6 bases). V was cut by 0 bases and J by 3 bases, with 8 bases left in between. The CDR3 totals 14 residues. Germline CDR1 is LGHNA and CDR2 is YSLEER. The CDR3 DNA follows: TGCGCCAGCAGCCAAGAGTTAGCGGAAGAGACCCAGTACTTC. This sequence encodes CASSQELAEETQYF.

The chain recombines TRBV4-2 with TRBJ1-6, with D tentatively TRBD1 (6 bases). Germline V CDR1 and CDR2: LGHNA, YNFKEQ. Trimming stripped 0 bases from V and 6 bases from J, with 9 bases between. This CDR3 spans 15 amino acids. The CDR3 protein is CASSQDPQGNSPLHF. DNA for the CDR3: TGTGCCAGCAGCCAAGATCCACAGGGTAATTCACCCCTCCACTTT.

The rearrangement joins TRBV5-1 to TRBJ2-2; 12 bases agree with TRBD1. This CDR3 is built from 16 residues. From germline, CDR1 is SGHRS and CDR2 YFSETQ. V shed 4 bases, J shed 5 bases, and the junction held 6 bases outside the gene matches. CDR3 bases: TGCGCCAGCAGCCCGGGACAGGGGGCGAGAACCGGGGAGCTGTTTTTT. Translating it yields CASSPGQGARTGELFF.

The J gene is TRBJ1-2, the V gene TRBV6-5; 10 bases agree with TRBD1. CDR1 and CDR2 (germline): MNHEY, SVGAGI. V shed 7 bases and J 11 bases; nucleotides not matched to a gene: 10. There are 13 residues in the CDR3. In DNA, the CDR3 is TGTGCCAGCATCCCGGCAGGACAGGGGGATTACACCTTC. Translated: CASIPAGQGDYTF.

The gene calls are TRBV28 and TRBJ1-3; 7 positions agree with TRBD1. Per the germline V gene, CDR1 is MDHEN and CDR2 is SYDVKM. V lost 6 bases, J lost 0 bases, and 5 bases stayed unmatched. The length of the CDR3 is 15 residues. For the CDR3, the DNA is TGTGCCAGCAGGGCAGGGGGTTCCTCTGGAAACACCATATATTTT. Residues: CASRAGGSSGNTIYF.

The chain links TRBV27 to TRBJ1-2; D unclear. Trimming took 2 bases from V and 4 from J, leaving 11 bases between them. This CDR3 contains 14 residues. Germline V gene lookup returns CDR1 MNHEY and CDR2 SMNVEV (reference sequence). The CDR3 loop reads CASSLHGGPYGYTF. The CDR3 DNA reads TGTGCCAGCAGTTTACATGGAGGCCCCTATGGCTACACCTTC.

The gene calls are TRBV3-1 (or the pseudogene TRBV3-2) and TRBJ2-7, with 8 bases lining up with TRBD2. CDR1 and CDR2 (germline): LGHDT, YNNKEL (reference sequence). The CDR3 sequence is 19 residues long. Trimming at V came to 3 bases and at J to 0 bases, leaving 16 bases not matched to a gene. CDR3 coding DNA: TGTGCCAGCAGCCAGGACTTGCGGGGGGTCCTTACACACTCCTACGAGCAGTACGTC. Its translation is CASSQDLRGVLTHSYEQYV.

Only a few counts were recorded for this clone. The CDR3 protein is CASSSPTKGAVQETQYF. The CDR3 coding sequence is TGTGCCAGCAGCTCACCAACCAAGGGGGCTGTCCAAGAGACCCAGTACTTC. The V and J genes are TRBV5-4 and TRBJ2-5; 7 bases are a match to TRBD1. Trimming removed 3 bases from V and 1 base from J; junction bases left unmatched: 12. The CDR3 length is 17 residues. Germline lookup yields CDR1 SGHNT and CDR2 YYREEE (reference sequence).

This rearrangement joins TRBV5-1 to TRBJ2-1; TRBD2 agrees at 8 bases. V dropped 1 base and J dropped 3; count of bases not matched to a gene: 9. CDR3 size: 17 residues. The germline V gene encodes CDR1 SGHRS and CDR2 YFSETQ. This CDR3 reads CASSLISAGVGYNEQFF. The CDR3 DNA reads TGCGCCAGCAGCTTGATTTCAGCGGGAGTTGGCTACAATGAGCAGTTCTTC.

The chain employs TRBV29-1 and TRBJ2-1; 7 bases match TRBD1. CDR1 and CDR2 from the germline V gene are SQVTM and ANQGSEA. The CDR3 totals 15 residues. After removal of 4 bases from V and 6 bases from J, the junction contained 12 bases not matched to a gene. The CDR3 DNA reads TGCAGCGTTGCAGCTACAGGGGCAAGAAGCAATGAGCAGTTCTTC. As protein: CSVAATGARSNEQFF.

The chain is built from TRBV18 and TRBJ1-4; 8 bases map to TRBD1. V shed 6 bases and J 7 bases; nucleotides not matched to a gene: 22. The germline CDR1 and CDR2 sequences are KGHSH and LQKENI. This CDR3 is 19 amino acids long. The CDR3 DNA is TGTGCCAGCTCTCAATCGCCCACAGGGGGAGGAAGTTTCGGTGAAAAACTGTTTTTT. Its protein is CASSQSPTGGGSFGEKLFF.

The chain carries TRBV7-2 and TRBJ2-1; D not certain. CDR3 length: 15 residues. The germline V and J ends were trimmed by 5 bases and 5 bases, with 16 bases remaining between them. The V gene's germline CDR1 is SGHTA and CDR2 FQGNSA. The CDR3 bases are TGTGCCAGCAGCCTCTCGCTTAGCCAAAACAATGAGCAGTTCTTC. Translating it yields CASSLSLSQNNEQFF.

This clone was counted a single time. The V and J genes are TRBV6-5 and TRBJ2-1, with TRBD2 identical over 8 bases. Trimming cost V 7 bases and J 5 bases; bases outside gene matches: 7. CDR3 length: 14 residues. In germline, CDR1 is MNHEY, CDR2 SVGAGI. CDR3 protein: CASTPPGGDNEQFF. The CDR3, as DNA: TGTGCCAGCACCCCTCCCGGGGGGGACAATGAGCAGTTCTTC.

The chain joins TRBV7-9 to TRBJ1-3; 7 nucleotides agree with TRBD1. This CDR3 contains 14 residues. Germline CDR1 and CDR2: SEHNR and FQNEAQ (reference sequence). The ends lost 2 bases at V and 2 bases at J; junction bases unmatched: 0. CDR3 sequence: CASSLQGAGNTIYF. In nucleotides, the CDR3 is TGTGCCAGCAGCTTACAGGGGGCTGGAAACACCATATATTTT. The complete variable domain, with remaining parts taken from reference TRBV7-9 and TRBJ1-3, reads DTGVSQNPRHKITKRGQNVTFRCDPISEHNRLYWYRQTLGQGPEFLTYFQNEAQLEKSRLLSDRFSAERPKGSFSTLEIQRTEQGDSAMYLCASSLQGAGNTIYFGEGSWLTVV.

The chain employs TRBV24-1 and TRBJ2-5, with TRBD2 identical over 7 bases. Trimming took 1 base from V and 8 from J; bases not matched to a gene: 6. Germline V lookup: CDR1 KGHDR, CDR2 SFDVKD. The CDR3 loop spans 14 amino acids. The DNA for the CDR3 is TGTGCCACCAGTGATTTCGGGTCTAGCGGAACCCAGTACTTC. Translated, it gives CATSDFGSSGTQYF.

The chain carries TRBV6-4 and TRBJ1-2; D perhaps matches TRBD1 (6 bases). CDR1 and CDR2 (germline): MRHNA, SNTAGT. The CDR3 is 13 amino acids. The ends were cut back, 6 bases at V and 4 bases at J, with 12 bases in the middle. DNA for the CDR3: TGTGCCAGCAGCCCGATACAGGGCTATGGCTACACCTTC. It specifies CASSPIQGYGYTF.

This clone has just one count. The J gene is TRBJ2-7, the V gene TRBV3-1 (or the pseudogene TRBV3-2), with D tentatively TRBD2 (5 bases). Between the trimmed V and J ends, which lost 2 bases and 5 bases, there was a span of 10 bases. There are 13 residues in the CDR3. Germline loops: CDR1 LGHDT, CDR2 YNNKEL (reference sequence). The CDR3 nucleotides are TGTGCCAGCAGCCAACGCGGGCAAAACGAGCAGTACTTC. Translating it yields CASSQRGQNEQYF.

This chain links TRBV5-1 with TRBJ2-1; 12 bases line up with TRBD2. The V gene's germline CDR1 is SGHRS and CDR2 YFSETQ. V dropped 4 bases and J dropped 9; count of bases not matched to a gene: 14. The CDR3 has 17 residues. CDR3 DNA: TGCGCCAGCAGCACACAAGGGACTAGCGGGCCTGGGAGTGAGCAGTTCTTC. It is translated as CASSTQGTSGPGSEQFF.

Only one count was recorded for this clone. The CDR3 sequence: CASNRDSIGAEAFF. The DNA of the CDR3 is TGTGCCAGTAACAGGGACAGCATCGGGGCTGAAGCTTTCTTT. The genes are TRBV19 and TRBJ1-1; 7 positions agree with TRBD1. The germline V gene has CDR1 LNHDA and CDR2 SQIVND (reference sequence). There are 14 residues in the CDR3. V lost 7 bases, J lost 6 bases, and 11 bases stayed unmatched.

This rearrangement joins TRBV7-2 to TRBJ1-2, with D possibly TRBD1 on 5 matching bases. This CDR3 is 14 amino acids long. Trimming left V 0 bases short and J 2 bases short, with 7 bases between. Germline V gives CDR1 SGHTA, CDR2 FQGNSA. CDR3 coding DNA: TGTGCCAGCAGCTTAGCGCAGGGAAACTATGGCTACACCTTC. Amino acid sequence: CASSLAQGNYGYTF. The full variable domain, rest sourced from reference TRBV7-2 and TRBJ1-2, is GAGVSQSPSNKVTEKGKDVELRCDPISGHTALYWYRQSLGQGLEFLIYFQGNSAPDKSGLPSDRFSAERTGGSVSTLTIQRTQQEDSAVYLCASSLAQGNYGYTFGSGTRLTVV.

Written as DNA, the CDR3 is TGTGCCGCAGCCACCGTAGGAGCTGAAGCTTTCTTT. Amino acid sequence: CAAATVGAEAFF. The chain employs TRBV7-8 and TRBJ1-1; D gene uncertain. V shed 11 bases and J shed 6 bases, with 16 bases lying between them. The CDR3 extends over 12 amino acids. CDR1 is SGHVS, CDR2 FQNEAQ, per germline.

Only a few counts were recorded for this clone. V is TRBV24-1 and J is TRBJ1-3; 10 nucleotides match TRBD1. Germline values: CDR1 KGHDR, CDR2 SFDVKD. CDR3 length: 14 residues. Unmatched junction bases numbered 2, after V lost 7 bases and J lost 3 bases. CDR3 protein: CATSGQGVGNTIYF. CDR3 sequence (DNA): TGTGCCACCAGCGGACAGGGGGTTGGAAACACCATATATTTT.

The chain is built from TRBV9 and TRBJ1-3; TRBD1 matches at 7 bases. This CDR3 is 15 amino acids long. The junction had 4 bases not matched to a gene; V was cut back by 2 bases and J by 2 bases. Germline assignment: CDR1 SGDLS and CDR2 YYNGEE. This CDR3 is CASSVIGTAGNTIYF. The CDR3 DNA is TGTGCCAGCAGCGTTATCGGGACAGCTGGAAACACCATATATTTT.

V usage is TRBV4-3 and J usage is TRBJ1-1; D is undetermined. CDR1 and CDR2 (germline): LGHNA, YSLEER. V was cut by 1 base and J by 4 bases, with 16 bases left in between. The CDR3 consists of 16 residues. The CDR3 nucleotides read TGCGCCAGCAGCCAAGTAACGGGGTGGGGTGGCACTGAAGCTTTCTTT. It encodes CASSQVTGWGGTEAFF.

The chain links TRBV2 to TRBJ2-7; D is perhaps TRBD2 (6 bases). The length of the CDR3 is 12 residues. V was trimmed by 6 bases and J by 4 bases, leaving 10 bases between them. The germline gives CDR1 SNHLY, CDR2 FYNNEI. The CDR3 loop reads CASRPSGYEQYF. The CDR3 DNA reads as TGTGCCAGCAGGCCGAGCGGGTACGAGCAGTACTTC.